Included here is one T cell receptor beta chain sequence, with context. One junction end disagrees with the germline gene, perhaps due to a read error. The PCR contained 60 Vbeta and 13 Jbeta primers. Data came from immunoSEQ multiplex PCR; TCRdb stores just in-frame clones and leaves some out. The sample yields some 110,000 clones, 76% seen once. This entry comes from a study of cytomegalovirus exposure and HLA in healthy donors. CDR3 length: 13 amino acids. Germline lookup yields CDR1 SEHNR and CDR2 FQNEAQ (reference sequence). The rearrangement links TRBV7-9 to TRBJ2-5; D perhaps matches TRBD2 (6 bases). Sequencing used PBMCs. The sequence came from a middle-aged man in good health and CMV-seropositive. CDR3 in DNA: TGTTCCAGCAGCTTAACCGGGAGCGAGACCCAGTACTTC. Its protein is CSSSLTGSETQYF.